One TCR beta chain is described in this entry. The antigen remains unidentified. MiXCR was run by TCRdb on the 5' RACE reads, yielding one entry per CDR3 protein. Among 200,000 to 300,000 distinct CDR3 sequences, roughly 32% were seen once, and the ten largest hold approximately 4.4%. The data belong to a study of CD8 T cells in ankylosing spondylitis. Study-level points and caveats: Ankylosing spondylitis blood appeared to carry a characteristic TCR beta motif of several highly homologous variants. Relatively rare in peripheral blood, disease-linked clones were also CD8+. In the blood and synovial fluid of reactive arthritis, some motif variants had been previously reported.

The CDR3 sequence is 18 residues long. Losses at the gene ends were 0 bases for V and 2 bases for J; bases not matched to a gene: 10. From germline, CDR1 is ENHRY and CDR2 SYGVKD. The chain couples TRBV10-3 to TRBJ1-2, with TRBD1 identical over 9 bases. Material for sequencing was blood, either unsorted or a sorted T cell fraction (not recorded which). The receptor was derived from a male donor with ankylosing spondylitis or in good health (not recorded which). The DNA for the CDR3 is TGTGCCATCAGTGAGTCTTGGACAGGGGCCCAGGACAACTATGGCTACACCTTC. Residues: CAISESWTGAQDNYGYTF.